This passage covers 27 T cell receptor beta chains from one sample sequenced in a study of blood T cells in healthy people across ages (dated by TCRdb to 2014 to 2015). To prepare the library, 5' RACE was applied. Sequenced on an Illumina HiSeq 2500. A second PCR of 7 to 11 cycles was run with a J-beta primer mix and a sample-barcoded 5' primer. TCRdb took the public reads, trimmed them with fastp at Q25, ran MiXCR for clone calling and kept in-frame beta chains. For every CDR3 protein sequence, its rows merge into one entry that carries the most common genes and DNA. The sample yields 1.2 million to 1.5 million distinct CDR3 sequences; around two fifths were counted once. The top ten hold roughly 7.9% of the sample. Sequencing was done on a sample of blood. The receptors here all came from a woman aged 18-29 years in good health.

The rearrangement uses TRBV29-1 and TRBJ1-2, with D maybe TRBD1 (5 bases). Germline loops: CDR1 SQVTM, CDR2 ANQGSEA. The germline V and J ends were trimmed by 2 bases and 6 bases, with 13 bases remaining between them. The CDR3 consists of 13 residues. CDR3 loop: CSVERGETNGYTF. CDR3 nucleotide sequence: TGCAGCGTTGAACGAGGGGAGACGAATGGCTACACCTTC.

About this clonotype itself: Since a much larger clone is just one base distant, this may be a read error. The J gene is TRBJ2-3, the V gene TRBV5-5; 9 bases match TRBD2. The CDR3 spans 16 residues. CDR1 SGHKS and CDR2 YYEKEE come from the germline V gene (reference sequence). The CDR3, as DNA: TGTGCCGGCAGCTTGGGAGCTAGCGGGACGGTAGATACGCAGTATTTT. It specifies CAGSLGASGTVDTQYF.

DNA of the CDR3: TGTGCCAGCAGTCAGTCCTTCTGGGAGCTGTTTTTT. It yields the protein CASSQSFWELFF. The J gene is TRBJ2-2, the V gene TRBV6-6; no reliable D call. This CDR3 is 12 amino acids long. Germline V lookup: CDR1 MNHNY, CDR2 SVGAGI (reference sequence). Trimming took 5 bases from V and 9 from J, leaving 10 bases between them.

The chain carries TRBV27 and TRBJ2-7; TRBD1 is a possible D gene (6 bases). Germline CDR1 is MNHEY and CDR2 is SMNVEV (reference sequence). Trimming removed 3 bases at V and 6 bases at J, with 24 bases between. The CDR3 totals 17 residues. As DNA, the CDR3 is TGTGCCAGCAGTTTCATAGGGCCGGCGGTCCAGGGGAGCGAGCAGTACTTC. Its protein product is CASSFIGPAVQGSEQYF.

This clonotype was observed once. V and J are TRBV29-1 and TRBJ2-1; D gene unclear. The germline gives CDR1 SQVTM, CDR2 ANQGSEA. V lost 1 base and J 13 bases, leaving 17 bases between the germline ends. CDR3 size: 13 residues. The CDR3 here is CSVEALGEETQFF. The CDR3 DNA follows: TGCAGCGTTGAAGCGTTGGGTGAGGAGACCCAGTTCTTC.

Points on this clonotype: The germline gene is not matched at one end of the junction; a read error may be the cause. The chain couples TRBV25-1 to TRBJ2-5, with TRBD1 matching 9 bases. CDR1 and CDR2 from the germline V gene are MGHDK and SYGVNS. This CDR3 spans 16 amino acids. CDR3 in DNA: TGTGCCAGCAGTCTGATACAGGGGGCGAGGATTGGCGAGCAGGACTTC. Translation: CASSLIQGARIGEQDF. The full variable domain, in which reference TRBV25-1 and TRBJ2-5 provide the parts outside the CDR3, is EADIYQTPRYLVIGTGKKITLECSQTMGHDKMYWYQQDPGMELHLIHYSYGVNSTEKGDLSSESTVSRIRTEHFPLTLESARPSHTSQYLCASSLIQGARIGEQDFGPGTRLLVL.

Note on this clonotype: A single base separates this from a much larger clone, so it may be a read error. This chain joins TRBV5-1 and TRBJ2-3; tentative D call: TRBD1 (7 bases). The length of the CDR3 is 15 residues. V gave up 0 bases and J gave up 4 bases, with 12 bases separating them. Germline CDR1 SGHRS, CDR2 YFSETQ. Written as DNA, the CDR3 is TGCGCCAGCAGCTTGGAGGGGGCTAGCGCAGATACGCAGTATTTT. Protein product: CASSLEGASADTQYF.

This clonotype was counted between two and nine times. The chain links TRBV4-1 to TRBJ2-5; TRBD2 matches at 14 bases. This CDR3 has 19 residues. The germline V gene has CDR1 MGHRA and CDR2 YSYEKL. V shed 0 bases, J shed 1 base, and the junction held 7 bases outside the gene matches. In DNA, the CDR3 is TGCGCCAGCAGCCAAGAGCGGGGACTAGCGGGGGCCTCCCAAGAGACCCAGTACTTC. Translating gives CASSQERGLAGASQETQYF.

The chain links TRBV7-6 to TRBJ2-5; 9 bases are a match to TRBD1. The J call may be faulty, since TRBJ2-7 better matches the DNA end. This CDR3 region has 17 residues. Germline CDR1 is SGHVS and CDR2 is FNYEAQ. The CDR3 region is CASSLGPGGTGWYEQYF. CDR3 nucleotides: TGTGCCAGCAGCTTAGGCCCCGGCGGGACAGGGTGGTACGAGCAGTACTTC.

The chain links TRBV6-2 or TRBV6-3 to TRBJ2-3; 9 bases agree with TRBD1. CDR3 size: 15 residues. Germline lookup yields CDR1 MNHEY and CDR2 SVGEGT. V lost 4 bases to trimming and J lost 6 bases; unmatched junction nucleotides: 8. CDR3 DNA: TGTGCCAGCAGTTCCCGGGACAGGGCCTCGGATACGCAGTATTTT. Protein: CASSSRDRASDTQYF.

In this sample, this clonotype turned up a few times. This chain joins TRBV24-1 and TRBJ2-3; D unresolved. Germline V CDR1 and CDR2: KGHDR, SFDVKD. The CDR3 extends over 13 amino acids. Trimming took 0 bases from V and 5 from J, leaving 5 bases between them. This CDR3 is CATSDLHIDTQYF. The DNA for the CDR3 is TGTGCCACCAGTGATTTGCATATAGATACGCAGTATTTT.

The chain combines TRBV5-1 with TRBJ2-6; D gene ambiguous. This CDR3 has 16 residues. The germline V and J ends were trimmed by 0 bases and 0 bases, with 7 bases remaining between them. CDR1 and CDR2 (germline): SGHRS, YFSETQ. CDR3 residues: CASSLGLVSGANVLTF. CDR3 DNA sequence: TGCGCCAGCAGCTTGGGACTGGTCTCTGGGGCCAACGTCCTGACTTTC.

This clonotype showed up just a few times. CDR3 nucleotides: TGTGCCAGCAGCGTAGGGAGACTAGCGGGCATCTACGAGCAGTACTTC. Encoded protein: CASSVGRLAGIYEQYF. V and J are TRBV9 and TRBJ2-5, with 10 bases lining up with TRBD2. The last part of the DNA fits TRBJ2-7 better; the J call may be wrong. The CDR3 loop spans 16 amino acids. CDR1 is SGDLS and CDR2 is YYNGEE in the germline V gene.

V usage is TRBV5-6 and J usage is TRBJ2-7, with D possibly matching TRBD1 (6 bases). There are 15 residues in the CDR3. Per germline, CDR1 SGHDT and CDR2 YYEEEE. With 0 bases removed from V and 9 bases from J, the gap between germline ends came to 19 bases. CDR3: CASSLGRGISWVQYF. The CDR3 DNA follows: TGTGCCAGCAGCTTGGGCAGGGGAATCTCTTGGGTGCAGTACTTC.

The genes are TRBV7-2 and TRBJ1-1, with 8 bases identical to TRBD1. The CDR3 contains 15 residues. V lost 1 base and J lost 10; bases outside the gene matches: 11. In germline, CDR1 is SGHTA, CDR2 FQGNSA. CDR3 sequence (DNA): TGTGCCAGCAGCTTAGATACAGGGGGAGAGGGGGTAGCTTTCTTT. This translates into CASSLDTGGEGVAFF.

This chain uses TRBV20-1 with TRBJ2-1; 7 nucleotides line up with TRBD2. Trimming took 1 base from V and 6 from J; bases not matched to a gene: 6. The CDR3 has 14 amino acids. Germline V gene sequence: CDR1 DFQATT, CDR2 SNEGSKA (reference sequence). This CDR3 is CSARVWGRANEQFF. Written as DNA, the CDR3 is TGCAGTGCTAGAGTTTGGGGGAGGGCCAATGAGCAGTTCTTC.

This sequence joins TRBV7-9 and TRBJ2-7; D perhaps matches TRBD2 (6 bases). This CDR3 region has 15 residues. Germline assignment: CDR1 SEHNR and CDR2 FQNEAQ (reference sequence). V lost 5 bases and J 7 bases, leaving 21 bases between the germline ends. The CDR3 nucleotides read TGTGCCAGCAGCCCGCGGGGCCGCACGGCAAATGAGCAGTACTTC. Protein: CASSPRGRTANEQYF.

The chain couples TRBV20-1 to TRBJ2-1; 12 bases are shared with TRBD2. The CDR3 has 19 amino acids. V lost 1 base and J lost 0; bases outside the gene matches: 10. Germline lookup yields CDR1 DFQATT and CDR2 SNEGSKA (reference sequence). The CDR3 nucleotides read TGCAGTGCTAGAGGTTGGCTAGCGGGGGGGCCCCTCTCCTACAATGAGCAGTTCTTC. It yields the protein CSARGWLAGGPLSYNEQFF.

J is TRBJ2-3 and V is TRBV30; D not resolved. Germline assignment: CDR1 GTSNPN and CDR2 SVGIG (reference sequence). This CDR3 spans 14 amino acids. V lost 5 bases and J 8 bases, leaving 20 bases between the germline ends. Written as DNA, the CDR3 is TGTGCCTGGGGCCCCCAAGCTGGGCCGAGTACGCAGTATTTT. Translating gives CAWGPQAGPSTQYF.

This clonotype was observed a handful of times. This chain connects TRBV6-5 to TRBJ2-1; TRBD1 might be the D (6 bases). With 5 bases removed from V and 7 bases from J, the gap between germline ends came to 12 bases. The germline V gene has CDR1 MNHEY and CDR2 SVGAGI. The CDR3 has 13 amino acids. The CDR3, as DNA: TGTGCCAGCAGTAAGACAGGTATGAATGAGCAGTTCTTC. Residues: CASSKTGMNEQFF.

The chain links TRBV2 to TRBJ2-7; the match to TRBD2 covers 10 bases. The CDR3 consists of 16 residues. Looked up from germline, CDR1 is SNHLY and CDR2 is FYNNEI. Germline trimming cut 4 bases from V and 2 bases from J; bases unmatched to any gene: 8. The CDR3, as DNA: TGTGCCAGCAGTGCGGGCAGAAGCGGGGGGGCCTACGAGCAGTACTTC. This codes for CASSAGRSGGAYEQYF.

This clonotype was counted a few times. The rearrangement uses TRBV29-1 and TRBJ2-1, with 11 bases lining up with TRBD2. Looked up from germline, CDR1 is SQVTM and CDR2 is ANQGSEA. J gave up 4 bases and V 6 bases, and 8 bases lay outside the gene matches. This CDR3 is 15 amino acids long. The CDR3 reads CSVEGTSGIYNEQFF. The CDR3, as DNA: TGCAGCGTAGAGGGGACTAGCGGTATATACAATGAGCAGTTCTTC.

This clonotype was seen a few times. The gene calls are TRBV27 and TRBJ2-7; 10 bases are shared with TRBD1. This CDR3 is built from 16 residues. V lost 4 bases to trimming and J lost 1 base; unmatched junction nucleotides: 7. Germline CDR1 reads MNHEY; CDR2 reads SMNVEV (reference sequence). CDR3 sequence: CASSSPDRGLSYEQYF. CDR3 sequence (DNA): TGTGCCAGCAGTTCGCCAGACAGGGGGCTTTCCTACGAGCAGTACTTC.

The gene calls are TRBV11-1 and TRBJ2-7; D not resolved. V was trimmed by 5 bases and J by 0 bases, leaving 11 bases between them. From germline, CDR1 is SGHAT and CDR2 FQDESV (reference sequence). This CDR3 spans 14 amino acids. Here the CDR3 DNA reads TGTGCCAGCAGCCCCCACAAGAGCTCCTACGAGCAGTACTTC. It encodes CASSPHKSSYEQYF.

The rearrangement uses TRBV10-3 and TRBJ1-1, with D uncertain. Trimming took 4 bases from V and 1 from J, leaving 7 bases between them. There are 13 residues in the CDR3. The germline CDR1 and CDR2 sequences are ENHRY and SYGVKD. The CDR3 DNA follows: TGTGCCATCAGTGTCGAGGGGAACACTGAAGCTTTCTTT. It yields the protein CAISVEGNTEAFF.

This chain uses TRBV28 with TRBJ2-7; the D is unclear. V lost 2 bases, J lost 0 bases, and 8 bases lay in between. The CDR3 totals 14 residues. The germline V gene encodes CDR1 MDHEN and CDR2 SYDVKM. CDR3 region: CASSLRSASYEQYF. CDR3 in DNA: TGTGCCAGCAGTTTAAGGTCAGCCTCCTACGAGCAGTACTTC.

This rearrangement joins TRBV7-9 to TRBJ2-1, with TRBD1 matching over 9 bases. With V trimmed by 5 bases and J by 13 bases, 21 bases remained unmatched. Germline V lookup: CDR1 SEHNR, CDR2 FQNEAQ (reference sequence). The CDR3 has 17 amino acids. CDR3 bases: TGTGCCAGCAGCCCCCCGGGACAGGGTAAACGACAAGAGACCCAGTTCTTC. Translating gives CASSPPGQGKRQETQFF.